These 31 T cell receptor beta chains originate from one sample sequenced in a study of PD-1 blockade in classical Hodgkin lymphoma. The method was immunoSEQ multiplex PCR; TCRdb's version includes in-frame clones alone and lacks a portion of them. The table has 37,000 or so clones, 70% to 90% seen once; the top ten hold 7% to 8%. All trial patients relapsed after autologous stem cell transplantation. The sequencing used peripheral blood mononuclear cells (PBMCs), collected before the second cycle of nivolumab. The receptors stem from a human donor with classical Hodgkin lymphoma.

This clone was seen just once. This chain connects TRBV19 to TRBJ1-1; TRBD1 is a possible D gene (5 bases). This CDR3 has 14 amino acids. The ends were cut back, 3 bases at V and 4 bases at J, with 12 bases in the middle. Germline values: CDR1 LNHDA, CDR2 SQIVND (reference sequence). The CDR3: CASSIGRGVTEAFF. The DNA of the CDR3 is TGTGCCAGTAGTATTGGTCGGGGGGTCACTGAAGCTTTCTTT. Full variable domain (rest looked up from reference TRBV19 and TRBJ1-1): DGGITQSPKYLFRKEGQNVTLSCEQNLNHDAMYWYRQDPGQGLRLIYYSQIVNDFQKGDIAEGYSVSREKKESFPLTVTSAQKNPTAFYLCASSIGRGVTEAFFGQGTRLTVV.

J is TRBJ2-6 and V is TRBV28; no reliable D call. CDR1 is MDHEN and CDR2 is SYDVKM in the germline V gene. The CDR3 extends over 18 amino acids. V gave up 2 bases and J gave up 0 bases, with 14 bases separating them. CDR3 bases: TGTGCCAGCAGTTTACCCCCCTTTGGAGTCTCTGGGGCCAACGTCCTGACTTTC. It codes for CASSLPPFGVSGANVLTF.

The chain joins TRBV28 to TRBJ2-7; D not resolved. The V end lost 8 bases, the J end lost 3 bases, and 11 bases lay between the germline ends. Germline V lookup: CDR1 MDHEN, CDR2 SYDVKM. CDR3 length: 12 amino acids. Written as DNA, the CDR3 is TGTGCCAGCGGGCATAGGCTCTACGAGCAGTACTTC. Residues: CASGHRLYEQYF.

The chain recombines TRBV7-9 with TRBJ2-3; perhaps TRBD1 as D (5 bases). The CDR3 is 15 residues long. Per the germline V gene, CDR1 is SEHNR and CDR2 is FQNEAQ (reference sequence). Trimming cost V 5 bases and J 0 bases, with 12 bases left between them. CDR3 sequence (DNA): TGTGCCAGCAGCCCGGACACATCTAGCACAGATACGCAGTATTTT. Translated: CASSPDTSSTDTQYF.

The V gene is TRBV7-8, the J gene TRBJ2-7; D perhaps matches TRBD1 (7 bases). Germline V lookup: CDR1 SGHVS, CDR2 FQNEAQ. V was pared by 5 bases and J by 0 bases, with 14 bases between. This CDR3 spans 15 amino acids. CDR3 DNA sequence: TGTGCCAGCAGCCCCAGGGGGGTAGGCTCCTACGAGCAGTACTTC. This codes for CASSPRGVGSYEQYF.

The chain couples TRBV9 to TRBJ1-3; D remains ambiguous. There are 14 residues in the CDR3. The V end was cut by 3 bases, the J end by 7 bases, with 14 bases between. CDR1 and CDR2 (germline): SGDLS, YYNGEE. CDR3 amino acids: CASSGRQITNTIYF. The CDR3 coding sequence is TGTGCCAGCAGCGGACGACAAATTACGAACACCATATATTTT.

V usage is TRBV27 and J usage is TRBJ2-7; 7 nucleotides match TRBD2. Germline V gives CDR1 MNHEY, CDR2 SMNVEV (reference sequence). The CDR3 has 15 amino acids. Unmatched junction bases numbered 6, after V lost 2 bases and J lost 2 bases. CDR3 sequence (DNA): TGTGCCAGCAGTTTAGCGGGAGCGAGGGCCTACGAGCAGTACTTC. This sequence encodes CASSLAGARAYEQYF.

V gene TRBV19 combines with J gene TRBJ2-5; D not certain. This CDR3 has 15 residues. Germline-derived CDR1 and CDR2 are LNHDA and SQIVND (reference sequence). V was clipped by 5 bases and J by 2 bases, with 15 bases between them. The CDR3 DNA follows: TGTGCCAGTAGTTGGGGTATAGGGCCTCAAGAGACCCAGTACTTC. Its protein is CASSWGIGPQETQYF.

The rearrangement links TRBV6-1 to TRBJ2-3, with D perhaps TRBD1 or TRBD2 (5 bases each). CDR1 MNHNS and CDR2 SASEGT come from the germline V gene. Trimming took 1 base from V and 2 from J, leaving 13 bases between them. The CDR3 is 16 residues long. Written as DNA, the CDR3 is TGTGCCAGCAGTGAAGTTCCAGGGAGATTCACAGATACGCAGTATTTT. This translates into CASSEVPGRFTDTQYF.

The chain is built from TRBV10-3 and TRBJ1-1; D gene unclear. Trimming shortened V by 2 bases and J by 0 bases, and 10 bases separated the two germline ends. This CDR3 spans 15 amino acids. Germline values: CDR1 ENHRY, CDR2 SYGVKD. CDR3 in amino acids: CAISEGIGLNTEAFF. CDR3 nucleotides: TGTGCCATCAGTGAGGGAATCGGTCTGAACACTGAAGCTTTCTTT.

The chain recombines TRBV30 with TRBJ2-7; D is unclear. CDR3 size: 12 residues. The ends were cut back, 1 base at V and 12 bases at J, with 16 bases in the middle. Germline loops: CDR1 GTSNPN, CDR2 SVGIG (reference sequence). The CDR3, as DNA: TGTGCCTGGAGTGGTGCGACTCCTCTACTGTACTTC. This encodes CAWSGATPLLYF. Filled out from reference TRBV30 and TRBJ2-7, the complete variable domain reads SQTIHQWPATLVQPVGSPLSLECTVEGTSNPNLYWYRQAAGRGLQLLFYSVGIGQISSEVPQNLSASRPQDRQFILSSKKLLLSDSGFYLCAWSGATPLLYFGPGTRLTVT.

The J gene is TRBJ2-1, the V gene TRBV7-2, with TRBD2 as a possible D gene (6 bases). V lost 4 bases to trimming and J lost 0 bases, with 10 bases between them. The CDR3 spans 15 residues. CDR1 and CDR2 from the germline V gene are SGHTA and FQGNSA. The CDR3 nucleotides read TGTGCCAGCAGCTCAGACGGGAGCTCCTACAATGAGCAGTTCTTC. As protein: CASSSDGSSYNEQFF.

This rearrangement joins TRBV11-3 to TRBJ2-7, with 9 bases lining up with TRBD1. This CDR3 contains 18 residues. V was clipped by 5 bases and J by 6 bases; unmatched bases: 20. The germline V gene encodes CDR1 SGHNT and CDR2 YENEEA. The CDR3 loop is CASSQKGQGWGFVGEQYF. The CDR3 bases are TGTGCCAGCAGCCAAAAGGGACAGGGATGGGGTTTTGTCGGCGAGCAGTACTTC. The full variable domain, completed using reference TRBV11-3 and TRBJ2-7, is EAGVVQSPRYKIIEKKQPVAFWCNPISGHNTLYWYLQNLGQGPELLIRYENEEAVDDSQLPKDRFSAERLKGVDSTLKIQPAELGDSAVYLCASSQKGQGWGFVGEQYFGPGTRLTVT.

The CDR3 reads CASSLNRQGDTEAFF. The CDR3 nucleotides are TGTGCCAGCAGCTTAAACCGTCAGGGAGACACTGAAGCTTTCTTT. The chain joins TRBV27 to TRBJ1-1, with D perhaps TRBD1 (5 bases). The CDR3 is made up of 15 amino acids. Trimming took off 6 bases at V and 3 bases at J, with 17 bases between the two ends. Germline assignment: CDR1 MNHEY and CDR2 SMNVEV (reference sequence).

In its sample, this clone was seen once. V and J are TRBV5-1 and TRBJ2-1, with 11 bases aligning to TRBD2. V lost 4 bases to trimming and J lost 15 bases; unmatched junction nucleotides: 18. The CDR3 runs 16 residues. The V gene's germline CDR1 is SGHRS and CDR2 YFSETQ. In DNA form, the CDR3 reads TGCGCCAGCAGCCCTTCCTCGGGACTAGCGGACCCCCACAGGTTCTTC. It yields the protein CASSPSSGLADPHRFF. The variable domain in full, completed from reference TRBV5-1 and TRBJ2-1, reads KAGVTQTPRYLIKTRGQQVTLSCSPISGHRSVSWYQQTPGQGLQFLFEYFSETQRNKGNFPGRFSGRQFSNSRSEMNVSTLELGDSALYLCASSPSSGLADPHRFFGPGTRLTVL.

The V gene is TRBV19, the J gene TRBJ1-1; no clear D. Trimming shortened V by 5 bases and J by 0 bases, and 10 bases separated the two germline ends. CDR3 length: 14 amino acids. CDR1 and CDR2 from the germline V gene are LNHDA and SQIVND (reference sequence). In nucleotides, the CDR3 is TGTGCCAGTAGTCTGGGAGATTTGAACACTGAAGCTTTCTTT. It translates to CASSLGDLNTEAFF.

This chain links TRBV9 with TRBJ2-7; a possible D gene is TRBD1 (7 bases). The CDR3 is 13 amino acids. From germline, CDR1 is SGDLS and CDR2 YYNGEE. V was clipped by 3 bases and J by 3 bases, with 10 bases between them. The CDR3, as DNA: TGTGCCAGCAGCGGACAGGGAGGCTACGAGCAGTACTTC. This translates into CASSGQGGYEQYF.

The V and J genes are TRBV29-1 and TRBJ2-7; possible D gene TRBD2, 6 bases. V was clipped by 5 bases and J by 3 bases, with 11 bases between them. The CDR3 consists of 12 residues. The germline V gene has CDR1 SQVTM and CDR2 ANQGSEA. The CDR3 coding sequence is TGCAGCGTTATTGCGGACTACTACGAGCAGTACTTC. Translation: CSVIADYYEQYF.

This rearrangement joins TRBV9 to TRBJ2-1, with a tentative D call TRBD2 (6 bases). Trimming removed 0 bases from V and 4 bases from J, with 17 bases in between. The germline V gene encodes CDR1 SGDLS and CDR2 YYNGEE. There are 17 residues in the CDR3. CDR3 nucleotides: TGTGCCAGCAGCGTAGAAGCAGGGACTGCTCATTACAATGAGCAGTTCTTC. Its translation: CASSVEAGTAHYNEQFF.

The chain uses TRBV29-1 and TRBJ2-1; 9 bases agree with TRBD2. Germline V lookup: CDR1 SQVTM, CDR2 ANQGSEA. The J segment lost 0 bases and the V segment lost 3 bases, leaving 9 bases of the junction unmatched. There are 17 residues in the CDR3. The DNA of the CDR3 is TGCAGCGTTGATAGGGTGGCGGGAGGGCCCTCCTACAATGAGCAGTTCTTC. This gives the protein CSVDRVAGGPSYNEQFF.

This rearrangement joins TRBV30 to TRBJ2-3; no firm D call. CDR1 is GTSNPN, CDR2 SVGIG, per germline (reference sequence). Trimming cost V 0 bases and J 2 bases, with 15 bases left between them. This CDR3 spans 16 amino acids. The DNA for the CDR3 is TGTGCCTGGAGTGTAGCAACAGCCCTACCCACAGATACGCAGTATTTT. Residues: CAWSVATALPTDTQYF.

This sequence joins TRBV7-3 and TRBJ2-5; TRBD2 aligns across 7 bases. The DNA end lines up better with TRBJ2-7; the J call may be wrong. Germline loops: CDR1 SGHTA, CDR2 FQGTGA. The CDR3 has 15 residues. The CDR3 nucleotides read TGTGCCAGCAGCTTAGGCCAGCGGGGTTCCTACGAGCAGTACTTC. Translation gives CASSLGQRGSYEQYF.

The chain uses TRBV10-3 and TRBJ1-1; D ambiguous. V shed 4 bases and J shed 4 bases, with 7 bases lying between them. There are 12 residues in the CDR3. Looked up from germline, CDR1 is ENHRY and CDR2 is SYGVKD. As DNA, the CDR3 is TGTGCCATCAGTGGGGATCCCACTGAAGCTTTCTTT. Amino acids: CAISGDPTEAFF.

The chain employs TRBV19 and TRBJ2-7; 13 nucleotides agree with TRBD2. The CDR3 totals 15 residues. V lost 4 bases and J lost 6; bases outside the gene matches: 6. Germline V lookup: CDR1 LNHDA, CDR2 SQIVND (reference sequence). CDR3 nucleotides: TGTGCCAGTAGTACGACTAGCGGGAGGTCTATCGAGCAGTACTTC. Protein: CASSTTSGRSIEQYF.

This clone was observed a few times. The chain uses TRBV19 and TRBJ2-3; TRBD2 aligns across 11 bases. Per germline, CDR1 LNHDA and CDR2 SQIVND (reference sequence). The CDR3 is 17 amino acids. Trimming at V came to 4 bases and at J to 5 bases, leaving 11 bases not matched to a gene. The CDR3 spells CASSTRPLAGVGDTQYF. The CDR3 coding sequence is TGTGCCAGTAGTACCCGGCCACTAGCGGGAGTGGGAGATACGCAGTATTTT.

The genes are TRBV9 and TRBJ2-3; TRBD2 aligns across 7 bases. The CDR3 contains 16 residues. V lost 2 bases, J lost 3 bases, and 9 bases stayed unmatched. Looked up from germline, CDR1 is SGDLS and CDR2 is YYNGEE. The CDR3 DNA follows: TGTGCCAGCAGCGTGACCGGGACTACGGTAACAGATACGCAGTATTTT. This codes for CASSVTGTTVTDTQYF.

The chain employs TRBV6-1 and TRBJ1-1; D gene ambiguous. Trimming stripped 1 base from V and 4 bases from J, with 16 bases between. Germline values: CDR1 MNHNS, CDR2 SASEGT. The CDR3 is 16 residues long. The DNA for the CDR3 is TGTGCCAGCAGTGAAGGCGCAGCCCCGGTTGGCACTGAAGCTTTCTTT. It yields the protein CASSEGAAPVGTEAFF.

This clone has more than one count but fewer than ten. V usage is TRBV30 and J usage is TRBJ1-1; D is undetermined. V was shortened by 0 bases and J by 1 base, with 9 bases between the two germline ends. The CDR3 sequence is 14 residues long. Germline V lookup: CDR1 GTSNPN, CDR2 SVGIG (reference sequence). The CDR3 bases are TGTGCCTGGAGTGTAGGGTTGGGGAACACTGAAGCTTTCTTT. It codes for CAWSVGLGNTEAFF.

V is TRBV7-2 and J is TRBJ1-1; D call uncertain. The CDR3 consists of 13 residues. Looked up from germline, CDR1 is SGHTA and CDR2 is FQGNSA. V lost 3 bases and J lost 3, with 8 bases in between. CDR3: CASSFSPHTEAFF. For the CDR3, the DNA is TGTGCCAGCAGCTTTTCTCCCCACACTGAAGCTTTCTTT.

The chain uses TRBV5-4 and TRBJ2-7, with D possibly being TRBD2 (5 bases). CDR3 size: 16 residues. Germline lookup yields CDR1 SGHNT and CDR2 YYREEE (reference sequence). Trimming took off 0 bases at V and 2 bases at J, with 15 bases between the two ends. This CDR3 is CASSLAPAETTYEQYF. In DNA, the CDR3 is TGTGCCAGCAGCTTGGCTCCAGCGGAGACCACCTACGAGCAGTACTTC.

The J gene is TRBJ2-3, the V gene TRBV25-1, with 8 nucleotides matching TRBD2. The CDR3 length is 16 residues. The germline V gene encodes CDR1 MGHDK and CDR2 SYGVNS. V gave up 4 bases and J gave up 9 bases; unmatched junction bases: 15. Here the CDR3 reads CASSGRGAGELWTQYF. The DNA of the CDR3 is TGTGCCAGCAGTGGCCGGGGAGCGGGAGAATTGTGGACGCAGTATTTT.